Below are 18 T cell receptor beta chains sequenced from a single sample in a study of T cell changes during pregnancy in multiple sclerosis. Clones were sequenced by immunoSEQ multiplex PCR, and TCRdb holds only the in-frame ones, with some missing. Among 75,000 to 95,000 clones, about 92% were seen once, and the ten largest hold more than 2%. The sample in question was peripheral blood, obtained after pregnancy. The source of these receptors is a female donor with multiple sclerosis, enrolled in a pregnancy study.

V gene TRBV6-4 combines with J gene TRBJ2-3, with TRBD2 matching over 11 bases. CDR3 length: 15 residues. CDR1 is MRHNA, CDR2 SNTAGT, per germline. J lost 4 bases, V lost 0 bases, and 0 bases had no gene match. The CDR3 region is CASSDSSGGADTQYF. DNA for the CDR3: TGTGCCAGCAGTGACTCTAGCGGGGGGGCAGATACGCAGTATTTT.

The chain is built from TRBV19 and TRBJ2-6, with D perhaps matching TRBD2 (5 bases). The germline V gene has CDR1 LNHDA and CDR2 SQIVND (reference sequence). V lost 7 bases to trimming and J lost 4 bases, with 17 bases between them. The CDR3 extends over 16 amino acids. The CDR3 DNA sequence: TGTGCCAGTATGGACTCCGGGTTTGGAGGGGCCAACGTCCTGACTTTC. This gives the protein CASMDSGFGGANVLTF.

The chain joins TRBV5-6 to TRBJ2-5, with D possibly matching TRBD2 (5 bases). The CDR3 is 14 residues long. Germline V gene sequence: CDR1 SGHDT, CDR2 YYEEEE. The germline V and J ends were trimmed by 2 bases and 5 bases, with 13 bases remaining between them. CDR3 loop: CASSFQLSGETQYF. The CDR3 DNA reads TGTGCCAGCAGCTTTCAACTCTCGGGGGAGACCCAGTACTTC.

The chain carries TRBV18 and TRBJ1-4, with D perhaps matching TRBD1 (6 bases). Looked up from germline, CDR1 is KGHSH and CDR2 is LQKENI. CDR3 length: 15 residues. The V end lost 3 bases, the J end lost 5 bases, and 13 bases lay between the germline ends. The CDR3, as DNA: TGTGCCAGCTCACCCCCTTCTCAGGGGAATGAAAAACTGTTTTTT. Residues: CASSPPSQGNEKLFF.

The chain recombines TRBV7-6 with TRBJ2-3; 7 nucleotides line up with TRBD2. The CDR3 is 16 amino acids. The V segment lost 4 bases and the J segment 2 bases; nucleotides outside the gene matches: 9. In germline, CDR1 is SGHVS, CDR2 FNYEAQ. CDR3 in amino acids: CASSSTPGGNTDTQYF. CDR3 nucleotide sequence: TGTGCCAGCAGCTCGACCCCCGGGGGGAACACAGATACGCAGTATTTT.

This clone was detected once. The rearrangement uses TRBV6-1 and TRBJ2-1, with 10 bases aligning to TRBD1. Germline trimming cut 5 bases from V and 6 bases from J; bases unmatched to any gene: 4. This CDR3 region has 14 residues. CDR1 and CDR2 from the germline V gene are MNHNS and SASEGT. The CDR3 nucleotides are TGTGCCAGCAGTTCCGGGACAGGGGTCAATGAGCAGTTCTTC. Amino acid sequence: CASSSGTGVNEQFF.

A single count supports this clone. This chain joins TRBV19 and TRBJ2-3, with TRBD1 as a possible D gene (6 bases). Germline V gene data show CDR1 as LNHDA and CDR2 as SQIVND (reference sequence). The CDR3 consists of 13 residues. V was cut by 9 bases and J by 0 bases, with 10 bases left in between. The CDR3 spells CASAQGSTDTQYF. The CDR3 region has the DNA TGTGCCAGCGCACAGGGTAGCACAGATACGCAGTATTTT.

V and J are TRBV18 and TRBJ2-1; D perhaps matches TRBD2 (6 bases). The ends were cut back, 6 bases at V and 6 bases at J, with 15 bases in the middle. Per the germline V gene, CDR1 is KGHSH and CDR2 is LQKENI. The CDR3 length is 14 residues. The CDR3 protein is CASSLRPGLNEQFF. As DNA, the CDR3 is TGTGCCAGCTCTCTGAGACCGGGACTCAATGAGCAGTTCTTC.

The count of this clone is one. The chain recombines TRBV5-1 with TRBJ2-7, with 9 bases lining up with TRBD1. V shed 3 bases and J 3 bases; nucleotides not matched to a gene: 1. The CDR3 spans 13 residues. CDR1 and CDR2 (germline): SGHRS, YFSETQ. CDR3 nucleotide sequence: TGCGCCAGCAGCTCGGACAGGGGCTACGAGCAGTACTTC. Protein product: CASSSDRGYEQYF.

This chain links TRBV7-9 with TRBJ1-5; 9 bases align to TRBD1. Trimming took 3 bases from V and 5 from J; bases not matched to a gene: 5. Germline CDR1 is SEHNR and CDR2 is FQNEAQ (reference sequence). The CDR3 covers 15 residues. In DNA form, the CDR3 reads TGTGCCAGCAGCTTCAGGGACAGGGCATATCAGCCCCAGCATTTT. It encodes CASSFRDRAYQPQHF.

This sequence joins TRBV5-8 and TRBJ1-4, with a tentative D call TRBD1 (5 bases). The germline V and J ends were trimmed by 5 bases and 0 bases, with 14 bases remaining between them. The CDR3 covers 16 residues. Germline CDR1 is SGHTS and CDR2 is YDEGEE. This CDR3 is CASRQGVEATNEKLFF. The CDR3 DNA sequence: TGTGCCAGCAGGCAAGGGGTAGAGGCAACTAATGAAAAACTGTTTTTT.

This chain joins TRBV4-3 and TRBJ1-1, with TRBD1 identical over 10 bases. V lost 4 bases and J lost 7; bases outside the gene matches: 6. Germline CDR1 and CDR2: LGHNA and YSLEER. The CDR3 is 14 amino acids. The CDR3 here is CASSPDRGTVEAFF. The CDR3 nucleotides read TGCGCCAGCAGCCCGGACAGGGGGACGGTTGAAGCTTTCTTT.

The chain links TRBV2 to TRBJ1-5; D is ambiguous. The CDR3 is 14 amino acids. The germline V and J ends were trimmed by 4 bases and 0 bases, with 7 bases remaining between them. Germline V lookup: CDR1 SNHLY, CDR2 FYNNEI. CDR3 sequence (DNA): TGTGCCAGCAGTGGCCAGGTTAGCAATCAGCCCCAGCATTTT. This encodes CASSGQVSNQPQHF.

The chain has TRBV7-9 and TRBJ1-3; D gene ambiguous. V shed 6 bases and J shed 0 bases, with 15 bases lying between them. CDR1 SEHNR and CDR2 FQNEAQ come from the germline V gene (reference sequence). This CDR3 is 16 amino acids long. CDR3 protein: CASSTYQDHSGNTIYF. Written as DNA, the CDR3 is TGTGCCAGCAGTACTTATCAGGATCACTCTGGAAACACCATATATTTT.

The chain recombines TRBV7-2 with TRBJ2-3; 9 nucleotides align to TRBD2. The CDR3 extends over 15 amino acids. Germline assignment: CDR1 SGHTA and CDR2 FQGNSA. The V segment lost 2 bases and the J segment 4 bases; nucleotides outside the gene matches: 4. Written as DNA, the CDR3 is TGTGCCAGCAGCTTATTAGCGGGAGAGTCAGATACGCAGTATTTT. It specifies CASSLLAGESDTQYF.

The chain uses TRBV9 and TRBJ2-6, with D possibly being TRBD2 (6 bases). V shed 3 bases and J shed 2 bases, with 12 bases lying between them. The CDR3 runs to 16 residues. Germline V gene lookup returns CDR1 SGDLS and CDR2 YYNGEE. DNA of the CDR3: TGTGCCAGCAGCGCTGTCGGAGGGACTGGGGCCAACGTCCTGACTTTC. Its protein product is CASSAVGGTGANVLTF.

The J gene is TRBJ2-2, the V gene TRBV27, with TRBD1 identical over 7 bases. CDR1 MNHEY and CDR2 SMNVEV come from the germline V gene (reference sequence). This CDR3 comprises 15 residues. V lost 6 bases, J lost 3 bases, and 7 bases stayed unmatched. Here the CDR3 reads CASRSTGFDTGELFF. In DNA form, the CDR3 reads TGTGCCAGCAGATCGACAGGGTTTGACACCGGGGAGCTGTTTTTT.

The CDR3 region has the DNA TGTGCCAGCAGCCCCTGGACTAGCGGCGAGCAGTACTTC. The encoded protein is CASSPWTSGEQYF. J is TRBJ2-7 and V is TRBV7-2; TRBD2 matches at 10 bases. Losses at the gene ends were 5 bases for V and 6 bases for J; bases not matched to a gene: 4. Germline-derived CDR1 and CDR2 are SGHTA and FQGNSA. The CDR3 has 13 amino acids.